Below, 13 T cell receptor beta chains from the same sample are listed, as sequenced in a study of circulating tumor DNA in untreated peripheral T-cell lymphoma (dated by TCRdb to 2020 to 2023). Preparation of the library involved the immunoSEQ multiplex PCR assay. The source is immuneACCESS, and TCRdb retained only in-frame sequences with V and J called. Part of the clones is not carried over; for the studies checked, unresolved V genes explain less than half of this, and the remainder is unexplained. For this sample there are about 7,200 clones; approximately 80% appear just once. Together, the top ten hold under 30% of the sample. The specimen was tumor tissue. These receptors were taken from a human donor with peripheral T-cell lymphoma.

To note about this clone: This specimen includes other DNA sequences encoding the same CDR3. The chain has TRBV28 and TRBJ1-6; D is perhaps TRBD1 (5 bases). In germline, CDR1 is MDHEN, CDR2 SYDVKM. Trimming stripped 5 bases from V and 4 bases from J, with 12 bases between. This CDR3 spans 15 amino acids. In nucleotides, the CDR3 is TGTGCCAGCAGTCCCGGACAAACTTATAATTCACCCCTCCACTTT. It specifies CASSPGQTYNSPLHF.

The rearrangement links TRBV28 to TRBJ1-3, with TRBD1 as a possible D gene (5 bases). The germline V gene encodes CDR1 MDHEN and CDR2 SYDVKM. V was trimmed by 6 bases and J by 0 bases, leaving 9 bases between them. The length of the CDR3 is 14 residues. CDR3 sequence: CASSVTGSGNTIYF. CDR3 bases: TGTGCCAGCAGCGTCACAGGCTCTGGAAACACCATATATTTT.

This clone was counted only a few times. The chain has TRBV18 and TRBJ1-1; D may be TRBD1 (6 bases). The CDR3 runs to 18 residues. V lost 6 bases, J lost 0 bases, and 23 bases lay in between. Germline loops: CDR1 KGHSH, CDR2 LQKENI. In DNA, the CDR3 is TGTGCCAGCTCCCTAAGTGGGGGCGCTTTGGGGATGAACACTGAAGCTTTCTTT. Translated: CASSLSGGALGMNTEAFF.

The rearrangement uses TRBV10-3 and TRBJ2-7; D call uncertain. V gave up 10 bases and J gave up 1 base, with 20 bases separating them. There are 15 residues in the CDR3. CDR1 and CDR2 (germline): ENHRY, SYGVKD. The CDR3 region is CASSSRMSGSYEQYF. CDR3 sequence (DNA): TGTGCCAGCTCTTCTCGGATGTCGGGTTCCTACGAGCAGTACTTC.

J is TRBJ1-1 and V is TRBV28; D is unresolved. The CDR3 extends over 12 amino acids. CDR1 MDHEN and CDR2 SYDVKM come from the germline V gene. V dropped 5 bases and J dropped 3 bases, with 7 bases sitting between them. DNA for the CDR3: TGTGCCAGCAGTCGAGGGTACACTGAAGCTTTCTTT. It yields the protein CASSRGYTEAFF.

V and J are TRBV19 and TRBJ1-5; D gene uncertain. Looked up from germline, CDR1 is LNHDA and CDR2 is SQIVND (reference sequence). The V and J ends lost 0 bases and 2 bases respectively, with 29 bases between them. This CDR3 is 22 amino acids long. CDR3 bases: TGTGCCAGTAGTATAGACTGTACGATTACCCTTCGGGAGGCCCTTTGCAATCAGCCCCAGCATTTT. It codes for CASSIDCTITLREALCNQPQHF.

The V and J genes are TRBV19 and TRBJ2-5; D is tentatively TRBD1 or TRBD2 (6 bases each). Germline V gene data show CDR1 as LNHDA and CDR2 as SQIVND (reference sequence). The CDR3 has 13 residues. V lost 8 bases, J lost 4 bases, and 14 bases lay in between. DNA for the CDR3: TGTGCCAGTGGGATCTGGGGGGCAGAGACCCAGTACTTC. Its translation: CASGIWGAETQYF.

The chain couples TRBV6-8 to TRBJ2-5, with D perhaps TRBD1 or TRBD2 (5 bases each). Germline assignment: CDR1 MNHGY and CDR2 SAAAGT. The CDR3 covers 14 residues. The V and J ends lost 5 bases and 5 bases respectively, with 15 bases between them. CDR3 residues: CASSLLGVGETQYF. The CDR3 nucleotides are TGTGCCAGCAGTCTACTAGGGGTAGGCGAGACCCAGTACTTC.

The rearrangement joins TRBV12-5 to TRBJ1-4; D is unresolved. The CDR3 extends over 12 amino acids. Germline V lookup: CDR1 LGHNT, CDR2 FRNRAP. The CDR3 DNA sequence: TGTGCCAGCACCGTGGGAGGTGAAAAACTGTTTTTT. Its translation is CASTVGGEKLFF.

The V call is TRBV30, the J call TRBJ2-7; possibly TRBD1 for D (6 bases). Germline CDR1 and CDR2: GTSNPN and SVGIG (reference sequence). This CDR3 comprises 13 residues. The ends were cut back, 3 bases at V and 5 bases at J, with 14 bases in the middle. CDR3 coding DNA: TGTGCCTGGAGAATTCCAGGGGACCACGAGCAGTACTTC. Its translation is CAWRIPGDHEQYF.

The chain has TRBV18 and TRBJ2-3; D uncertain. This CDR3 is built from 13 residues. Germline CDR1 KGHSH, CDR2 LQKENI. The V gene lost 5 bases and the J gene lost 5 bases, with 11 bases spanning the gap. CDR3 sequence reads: CASSEDLEDTQYF. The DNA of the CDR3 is TGTGCCAGCTCAGAGGACCTCGAAGATACGCAGTATTTT. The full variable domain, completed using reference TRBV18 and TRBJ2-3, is NAGVMQNPRHLVRRRGQEARLRCSPMKGHSHVYWYRQLPEEGLKFMVYLQKENIIDESGMPKERFSAEFPKEGPSILRIQQVVRGDSAAYFCASSEDLEDTQYFGPGTRLTVL.

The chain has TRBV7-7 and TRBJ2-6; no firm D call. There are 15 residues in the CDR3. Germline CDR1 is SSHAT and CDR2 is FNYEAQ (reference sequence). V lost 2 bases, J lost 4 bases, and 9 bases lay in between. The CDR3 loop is CASSLIRVGANVLTF. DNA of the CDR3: TGTGCCAGCAGCTTAATCCGAGTGGGGGCCAACGTCCTGACTTTC.

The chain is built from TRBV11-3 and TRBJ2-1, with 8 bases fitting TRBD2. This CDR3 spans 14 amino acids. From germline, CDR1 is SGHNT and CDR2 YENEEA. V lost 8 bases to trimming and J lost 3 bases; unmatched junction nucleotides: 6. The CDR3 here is CASLPAGDYNEQFF. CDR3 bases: TGTGCCAGCCTTCCAGCGGGGGACTACAATGAGCAGTTCTTC.